This T cell receptor beta chain was recorded in a study of cytomegalovirus exposure and HLA in healthy donors (dated by TCRdb to about 2017). About the investigation overall: An earlier analysis of a few hundred of the donors reported 276 Gb of sequence data and around 110 million unique TCR beta sequences obtained from around 190 million T cells. An early release covering roughly 640 HLA-typed donors comprised about 290 gigabases of sequencing data and some 79 million unique TCR sequences. The genetic ancestry cluster associated with self-reported Caucasian donors included 81% of the approximately 400 genotyped donors. The study was designed to test whether signatures of past pathogen exposure could be identified by cataloging public T cell receptors. The T cell repertoires of about 700 subjects were profiled by immunosequencing and related to cytomegalovirus serostatus. Along with the roughly 710-subject first cohort, a separate validation cohort of 120 different subjects was used. To predict cytomegalovirus infection status, the study combined high-throughput TCR immunosequencing, statistical association of individual TCRs with disease status, and machine learning. A later analysis re-examined previously published TCR beta repertoires from 610 or so donors and added high-resolution HLA genotyping to investigate patterns of TCR occurrence. Rather than drawing on any new phenotypic data, the later analysis identified candidate immune exposures from TCR beta sequences and the way those sequences occurred across donors. To decide whether each TCR beta V gene segment behaved as functional or pseudogenic, an earlier analysis of some 600 of the donors relied on high-throughput TCR beta sequencing. Donor age, sex, ethnicity and CMV serostatus were compiled together with the repertoire data. A later genetic analysis used genome-wide SNP genotypes for about 60% of the roughly 670 donors, treating that subset as a discovery cohort. Every discovery cohort repertoire had been produced on one sequencing platform. Both class I and class II loci were covered by HLA typing, at four-digit resolution. Typing coverage differed by locus: A, B, C, DRB1 and DQB1 were typed in roughly 620-630 donors, DQA1 in about 560, DPA1 in around 600, and DPB1 in 400 to 480. Four to six DR-DQ haplotypes were handled as single units for association and clustering because linkage in the cohort was strong. Among 398 genotyped donors of the cohort, an average of about 240,000 unique TCR beta nucleotide sequences were sequenced per donor, around a sixth of them non-productive. The full study reports these points: Some IMGT-functional V segments, including TRBV6-2 and TRBV6-3, could not be told apart with the 87-base-pair reads, so those segments were excluded. A later genetic analysis associated a missense DCLRE1C variant with V-gene and J-gene trimming of TCR beta chains, and an independent cohort replicated the association. Specific HLA alleles were associated with around 18,000 TCR beta sequences at a false discovery rate of 0.05 in a later analysis. Most CMV-associated TCR beta chains appeared to be HLA-restricted in a later analysis, and the HLA associations seemed to be driven largely by CMV exposure. The sequencing pipeline was judged likely to have produced a cluster of highly shared sequence variants as a technical artifact. Approximately 18 rarely observed V segments, including chromosome 9 orphons, were excluded from the earlier analysis of about 600 of the donors because counts were too low. This cohort had only TCR beta chains sequenced, and the lack of alpha or paired-chain data limited which features could be detected. The classifier was reported to diagnose cytomegalovirus status with high specificity and sensitivity in both the original and validation cohorts. In a later analysis, HLA-associated TCR beta chains were found to be more clonally expanded and to have lower generation probabilities than equally common non-associated chains. A further reported finding was that TCR beta sequences accurately predicted the HLA-A and HLA-B alleles for most subjects in the first cohort. Because some donors lacked HLA typing at each locus, the association tests relied only on the typed subset. A total of 164 TCR beta chains were listed by the study as associated with cytomegalovirus. In a later analysis, several top co-occurrence clusters were reported to appear linked to parvovirus B19, influenza, CMV and Epstein-Barr virus. A later genetic analysis reported fewer N-insertions in productive TCRs among donors in an Asian-associated ancestry cluster than the roughly 700-donor mean. A later analysis found that TCR association rates varied across HLA loci, with DRB1 alleles showing the most associated TCRs and HLA-C alleles the fewest. CMV serostatus was the only immune exposure information available for the cohort. The authors suggested that the approach could potentially be generalized to other disease states and immunological phenotypes. Sequencing depth was assumed to be roughly uniform across donors in the presence/absence analyses, though that assumption may not hold. An earlier analysis of several hundred of the donors showed that most TCR beta V segments appeared in productive rearrangements either about 87% or about 30% of the time, which broadly matched IMGT annotations. Linkage disequilibrium might explain the correlated functional status among segregating V segments, but an unknown experimental factor could not be excluded. Across donors, most TCR sequences were observed very rarely, whereas some public TCRs were present in many individuals. Strong co-occurrence of HLA alleles, especially DR and DQ, made assigning TCR associations to individual alleles difficult. Three of the identified cytomegalovirus-associated TCR beta chains were confirmed in vitro to be specific for cytomegalovirus antigens.

Library creation used the immunoSEQ multiplex PCR assay. The multiplex PCR relied on a mix of 60 forward primers for TCR Vbeta segments and 13 reverse primers for TCR Jbeta segments. A multiplex PCR assay on genomic DNA amplified the CDR3 region of rearranged TCR beta genes. The Illumina HiSeq System was used to sequence the amplified TCR beta libraries as 87-base-pair reads. The study's own analysis went as follows. A later analysis counted 65 million to 90 million unique TCR beta chains across the 670 or so repertoires, and roughly 10 million of these chains were shared by at least two donors. Raw reads were error-corrected and collapsed into unique sequences by a nearest-neighbor algorithm in which closely related sequences were merged to remove PCR and sequencing errors. V, D and J gene segments were assigned by aligning CDR3 sequences to IMGT reference sequences. Each retained sequence needed at least a six-nucleotide match to both a V gene segment and a J gene segment. Rearrangements were classified as productive when the CDR3 lacked stop codons and remained in frame with V and J, and all other rearrangements were classified as non-productive. CDR3 was defined by IMGT convention, running from the second conserved V-encoded cysteine to the conserved J-encoded phenylalanine. The earlier analysis of 500 to 600 of the donors excluded sequences that lacked an unambiguous match to a single V gene segment. In an earlier analysis of a few hundred of the donors, V segments were called functional above 56.7% productive rearrangements and were called segregating when the between-donor standard deviation exceeded 5%. A statistical classification framework was built to diagnose cytomegalovirus status from the catalog of TCR beta chain sequences. V and J gene assignment, in a later analysis, came from comparing TCR nucleotide sequences with IMGT/GENE-DB human TR gene sequences. A later analysis assigned CDR3 sequences and most-parsimonious VDJ recombination scenarios with the TCRdist pipeline. In a later analysis, each TCR beta chain was defined by its CDR3 amino acid sequence together with its V-gene family, and reads without a unique V-gene family were excluded. In a later analysis, nearly 600 highly shared, low-generation-probability nucleotide sequences were removed to address suspected cross-contamination and a sequencing artifact. A later analysis calculated a clonal expansion index for each public chain from normalized within-repertoire ranks of inferred template counts. A later analysis computed generation probabilities with a VDJ recombination model fitted to out-of-frame rearrangements, and checked the results against IGoR. A later analysis scored TCR-TCR, TCR-HLA and TCR-CMV co-occurrence with hypergeometric tests, applying a repertoire-size bias correction to TCR pairs. To estimate false discovery rates, a later analysis permuted the HLA or CMV assignments 20 times. In a later analysis, co-occurring TCRs were grouped with DBSCAN, and TCRdist sequence similarity was added when clustering was performed within HLA-allele-positive subsets. Repertoires with fewer than 30,000 or more than 120,000 public chains, plus five repertoires with anomalous nucleotide sharing, were excluded from co-occurrence clustering. The source is immuneACCESS, and TCRdb retained only in-frame sequences with V and J called. Part of the clones is not carried over; for the studies checked, unresolved V genes explain less than half of this, and the remainder is unexplained. Clone size and the V and J calls come from that table; the DNA yielded D and trimming. The sample table holds 150,000 to 200,000 clones. The ten largest clones take up about 1.2% of the sample.

The cohort was made up of roughly 670 healthy bone marrow donors. All cohort members were sampled while nominally healthy, although unrecorded immune exposures were likely present. The donor tested CMV seronegative, placing the donor among the 350 to 400 seronegative members of the cohort. A peripheral blood sample was provided by each donor, and peripheral blood mononuclear cells were used for TCR beta sequencing. The Qiagen DNeasy Blood Extraction Kit was used to extract genomic DNA from the blood cell samples. V lost 1 base and J lost 1 base, and the count of bases not matched to a germline gene is 5. The CDR3, cysteine through phenylalanine, is 17 amino acids long. Of the read, only the CDR3 DNA is kept; its 51 bases are in frame from base 1. As encoded in the germline V gene, CDR1 is LGHNA while CDR2 is YSLEER. A remark on this clone: This clone's antigen is unknown.

Material for sequencing was PBMCs. The sequence joins TRBV4-3 to TRBJ2-3; the central 10 bases match TRBD2. The TCR was taken from a woman aged 60-75 years in good health and CMV-seronegative. The encoded CDR3 is CASSQGFTSGGTDTQYF. The DNA sequence is TGCGCCAGCAGCCAAGGATTTACTAGCGGGGGCACAGATACGCAGTATTTT.